A selection of T cell receptor beta chains follows, all from one sample in a study of blood T cell repertoires in COVID-19. Method: immunoSEQ multiplex PCR; TCRdb's copy keeps in-frame clones and lacks some. The sample includes 250,000 to 400,000 clones, approximately 88% of them seen just once. Sequenced sample: peripheral blood. All receptors come from a woman aged 25 to 39 with COVID-19, enrolled during active disease. Both conserved end residues are trimmed from each CDR3.

J,V,CDR3
TRBJ2-5,TRBV7-8,ASSLARTTQETQY
TRBJ1-2,TRBV28,ASSPGGRGYT
TRBJ2-6,TRBV4-3,ASSQGSVSGANVLT
TRBJ1-6,TRBV11-3,ASRGPGNSPLH
TRBJ2-1,TRBV21-1,ASSKAGTATHNEQF
TRBJ2-7,TRBV18,ASSPGTGAFSSYEQY
TRBJ2-1,TRBV21-1,ASSKVKRVPYNEQF
TRBJ2-5,TRBV5-6,ASSPGLAGRVGETQY
TRBJ1-1,TRBV9,ASSVPSWDRGRLNTEAF
TRBJ2-5,TRBV3-1/TRBV3-2,ASSPAWGGQETQY
TRBJ2-3,TRBV28,ASSVPQGAGDTQY
TRBJ1-1,TRBV19,ASSIGGVEAF
TRBJ1-2,TRBV5-1,ASSSSGYGYT
TRBJ1-6,TRBV10-3,AISTEYNSPLH
TRBJ2-7,TRBV27,ASSSPWGDEQY
TRBJ1-4,TRBV5-6,ASGRDRNEKLF
TRBJ1-3,TRBV25-1,ASSLGTGDLNTIY
TRBJ1-4,TRBV20-1,SAELLEKLF
TRBJ1-1,TRBV9,ASTSGTGVVGAEAF
TRBJ1-2,TRBV28,ASSLAEYGYT
TRBJ1-2,TRBV28,ASSSPQGRREIYGYT
TRBJ1-6,TRBV6-6,ASSYSRTGDNSPLH